This TCR beta chain was documented in a study of OX40 agonist ivuxolimab in advanced cancers. Study-level background: Patients took ivuxolimab, an agonistic anti-OX40 (CD134) antibody. Patients with prior anti-PD-1, anti-PD-L1 or anti-CTLA-4 therapy were eligible; roughly 41% had some. Broader study findings: CD8+ T cells averaged more expanded clones than CD4+.

The CDR3 is made up of 13 amino acids. Trimming pared 2 bases from V and 4 bases from J, leaving 11 bases between. Per germline, CDR1 GTSNPN and CDR2 SVGIG (reference sequence). Researchers took blood at baseline, on cycle 4 day 1, and on cycle 7 day 1. Assay used: immunoSEQ multiplex PCR; TCRdb lists only in-frame clones, some missing. In the table there are roughly 35,000 clones, around 81% of which are singletons. Turning to this clone: Its antigen remains unidentified.

The V call is TRBV30, the J call TRBJ1-2, with a weak D call TRBD1 (6 bases). The input for sequencing was CD4+ or CD8+ T cells sorted from blood, taken in a trial of the OX40 agonist ivuxolimab. This clonotype was sampled from an adult with an advanced solid tumor such as melanoma, head and neck, liver or kidney cancer. CDR3 nucleotide sequence: TGTGCCTGGAGTCACGGACAGACCTATGGCTACACCTTC. Translated, it gives CAWSHGQTYGYTF.